The 10 T cell receptor beta chains listed next were all sequenced from one sample in a study of vaccination effects on CD4 cells after COVID-19. Expansion of antigen-specific CD4+ T cells with viral peptide pools was carried out by the ViraFEST assay before sequencing. Culturing for 10 days preceded CD4+ T cell isolation. Having tested negative for nucleocapsid antibodies, the vaccine recipients showed no prior SARS-CoV-2 infection. Profiling relied on immunoSEQ multiplex PCR, and the TCRdb table lists in-frame clones only, not all of them. The sample has tens of thousands of clones; 66% are singletons. These receptors have no known antigen. The specimen comprised CD4+ T cells from PBMCs cultured with HCoV-OC43 spike peptides, sampled before COVID-19 vaccination. The subset: HCoV-OC43 spike overlapping peptide pool stimulation. The receptor set was obtained from a human donor who received a COVID-19 vaccine.

The genes are TRBV9 and TRBJ2-1; D is ambiguous. V dropped 0 bases and J dropped 0 bases, with 10 bases sitting between them. Germline CDR1 SGDLS, CDR2 YYNGEE. This CDR3 is built from 16 residues. The CDR3 reads CASSVDQLSSYNEQFF. As DNA, the CDR3 is TGTGCCAGCAGCGTAGATCAGCTTTCCTCCTACAATGAGCAGTTCTTC.

This clone was seen a single time. This chain joins TRBV19 and TRBJ2-5; 9 positions match TRBD1. This CDR3 spans 16 amino acids. J gave up 4 bases and V 1 base, and 7 bases lay outside the gene matches. Germline V gene lookup returns CDR1 LNHDA and CDR2 SQIVND (reference sequence). The CDR3 loop is CASSIGRDRVGETQYF. DNA for the CDR3: TGTGCCAGTAGTATAGGTCGGGACAGGGTAGGAGAGACCCAGTACTTC.

V usage is TRBV7-9 and J usage is TRBJ1-5; a possible D gene is TRBD1 (6 bases). The CDR3 spans 14 residues. The V and J ends lost 4 bases and 6 bases respectively, with 13 bases between them. The germline gives CDR1 SEHNR, CDR2 FQNEAQ (reference sequence). In nucleotides, the CDR3 is TGTGCCAGCAGCTGGGGGCGGGTGATTCAGCCCCAGCATTTT. Its protein is CASSWGRVIQPQHF.

This chain links TRBV12-3 or TRBV12-4 with TRBJ2-2; no definite D call. The length of the CDR3 is 11 residues. The germline V and J ends were trimmed by 7 bases and 4 bases, with 4 bases remaining between them. In DNA form, the CDR3 reads TGTGCCAGCAAAAGCACCGGGGAGCTGTTTTTT. Translating it yields CASKSTGELFF.

V usage is TRBV19 and J usage is TRBJ2-3; 8 bases line up with TRBD2. V gave up 3 bases and J gave up 7 bases; unmatched junction bases: 9. From germline, CDR1 is LNHDA and CDR2 SQIVND (reference sequence). CDR3 size: 15 residues. For the CDR3, the DNA is TGTGCCAGTAGTATCGGTAGCGGGACCGGTCATACGCAGTATTTT. It codes for CASSIGSGTGHTQYF.

The chain employs TRBV27 and TRBJ1-4; D uncertain. Looked up from germline, CDR1 is MNHEY and CDR2 is SMNVEV (reference sequence). Trimming took off 6 bases at V and 5 bases at J, with 19 bases between the two ends. The CDR3 extends over 16 amino acids. In DNA, the CDR3 is TGTGCCAGCAGCCACACCTCGGACGGGCGGAATGAAAAACTGTTTTTT. It specifies CASSHTSDGRNEKLFF.

The chain is built from TRBV9 and TRBJ2-2; the match to TRBD2 covers 11 bases. The germline V gene has CDR1 SGDLS and CDR2 YYNGEE. V was clipped by 3 bases and J by 5 bases; unmatched bases: 3. The CDR3 totals 15 residues. This chain's CDR3 is CASSGLAGFTGELFF. The CDR3 nucleotides are TGTGCCAGCAGCGGACTAGCGGGATTTACCGGGGAGCTGTTTTTT.

This chain uses TRBV6-5 with TRBJ2-1, with D unclear. CDR1 MNHEY and CDR2 SVGAGI come from the germline V gene. V lost 10 bases and J 5 bases, leaving 9 bases between the germline ends. The CDR3 loop spans 11 amino acids. The CDR3 loop is CATQSHNEQFF. The CDR3 DNA reads as TGTGCCACCCAAAGTCACAATGAGCAGTTCTTC.

This sequence joins TRBV6-5 and TRBJ2-7; D unclear. The germline CDR1 and CDR2 sequences are MNHEY and SVGAGI. The CDR3 is 13 amino acids. Between the trimmed V and J ends, which lost 1 base and 5 bases, there was a span of 9 bases. CDR3 coding DNA: TGTGCCAGCAGTTACTGGCGAGGCAACGAGCAGTACTTC. Amino acids: CASSYWRGNEQYF.

This clone was seen only a few times. The chain is built from TRBV6-6 and TRBJ1-3; D unclear. The CDR3 is made up of 16 amino acids. Looked up from germline, CDR1 is MNHNY and CDR2 is SVGAGI (reference sequence). V lost 2 bases and J 1 base, leaving 12 bases between the germline ends. The CDR3 region has the DNA TGTGCCAGCAGTTACCGACGTTTGGGTTCTGGAAACACCATATATTTT. Protein sequence: CASSYRRLGSGNTIYF.